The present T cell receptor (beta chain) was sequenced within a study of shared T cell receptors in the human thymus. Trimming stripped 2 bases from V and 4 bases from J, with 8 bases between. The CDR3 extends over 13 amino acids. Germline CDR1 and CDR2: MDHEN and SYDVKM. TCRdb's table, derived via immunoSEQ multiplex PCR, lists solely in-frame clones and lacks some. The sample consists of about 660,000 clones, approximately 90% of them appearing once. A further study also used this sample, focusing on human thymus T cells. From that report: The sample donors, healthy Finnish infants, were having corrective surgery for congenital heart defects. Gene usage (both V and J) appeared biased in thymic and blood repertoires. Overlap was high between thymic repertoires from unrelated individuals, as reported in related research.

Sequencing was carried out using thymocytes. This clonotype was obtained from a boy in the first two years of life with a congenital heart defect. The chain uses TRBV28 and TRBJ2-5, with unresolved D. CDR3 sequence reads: CASSLGHAETQYF. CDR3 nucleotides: TGTGCCAGCAGTTTAGGGCACGCAGAGACCCAGTACTTC.